This TCR beta chain was documented in a study of T cells after yellow fever vaccination. Study at large: With SMART-Seq v4 Ultra Low Input, the fractions containing low cell numbers were prepared.

Using its own MiXCR run on the 5' RACE reads, TCRdb lists one record per CDR3 protein. Altogether 110,000 to 150,000 distinct CDR3 sequences are present, more than 6.5% being singletons, with the ten largest covering approximately 0.59%. This clonotype was observed many times. V lost 3 bases, J lost 7 bases, and 14 bases lay in between. The CDR3 covers 15 residues. The germline V gene encodes CDR1 SGDLS and CDR2 YYNGEE. The input for sequencing was CD4+ T cells sorted from PBMCs, taken 10 days after the yellow fever booster vaccination. The chain links TRBV9 to TRBJ1-6, with D possibly TRBD1 on 5 matching bases. This clonotype was sampled from a man younger than 40 who received the YFV17D yellow fever vaccine. Here the CDR3 DNA reads TGTGCCAGCAGCGCCGCAGGGCTGGGCAATTCACCCCTCCACTTT. It specifies CASSAAGLGNSPLHF.